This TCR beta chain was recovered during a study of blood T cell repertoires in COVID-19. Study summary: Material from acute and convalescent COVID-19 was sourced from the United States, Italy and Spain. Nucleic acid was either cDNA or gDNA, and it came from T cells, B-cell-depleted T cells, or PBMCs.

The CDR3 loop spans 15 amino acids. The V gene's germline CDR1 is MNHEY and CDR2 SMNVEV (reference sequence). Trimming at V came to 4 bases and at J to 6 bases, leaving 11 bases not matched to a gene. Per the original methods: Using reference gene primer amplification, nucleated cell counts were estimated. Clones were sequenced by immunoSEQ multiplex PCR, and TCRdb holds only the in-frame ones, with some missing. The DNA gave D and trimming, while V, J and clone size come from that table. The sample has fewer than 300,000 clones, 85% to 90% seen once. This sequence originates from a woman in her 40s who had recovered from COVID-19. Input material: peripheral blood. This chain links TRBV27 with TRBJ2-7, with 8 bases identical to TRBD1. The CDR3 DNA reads TGTGCCAGCAGTTCATACAGGGGGGTGGGTTCCGAGCAGTACTTC. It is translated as CASSSYRGVGSEQYF.